This TCR beta chain was profiled in a study of shared clonotypes between healthy human individuals. Naivety among CD8 cells was defined by CD45RO negativity and positive CCR7 selection, thereby excluding terminally differentiated effector memory CD45RA+ cells. The V and J ends lost 4 bases and 1 base, in that order; junction bases with no gene match: 2. The CDR3 sequence is 14 residues long. Germline-derived CDR1 and CDR2 are MNHEY and SMNVEV (reference sequence). Data came from immunoSEQ multiplex PCR; TCRdb stores just in-frame clones and leaves some out. The table includes about 2,100,000 clones, 85% to 95% detected once.

The sequencing input was naive CD8+ T cells from PBMCs. The clonotype originates from a man aged 18 to 29 in good health. Some clones in this sample may be carry-over from other donors' samples. The chain employs TRBV27 and TRBJ2-3; TRBD2 matches 7 bases. This CDR3 is CASSSREGTDTQYF. The CDR3 DNA is TGTGCCAGCAGTTCCCGGGAGGGCACAGATACGCAGTATTTT.